This T cell receptor (beta chain) was documented in a study of cytomegalovirus exposure and HLA in healthy donors. Study-wide results and limits: An analysis was carried out later, and it reportedly showed fewer N-insertions in an Asian-associated ancestry cluster than the 666-donor mean. It was assumed in the presence/absence analyses that sequencing depth was roughly uniform across donors.

As for this clone: The antigen remains undetermined.

Amplification used 60 Vbeta primers and 13 Jbeta primers. As handled by the study authors: Approximately 11 million shared chains were among some 75 million unique TCR beta chains counted in a later analysis. Profiling relied on immunoSEQ multiplex PCR, and the TCRdb table lists in-frame clones only, not all of them. V and J calls and clone size are those listed in that table; D and trimming were worked out from the DNA. The sample has around 200,000 clones, roughly 70% seen once. This CDR3 contains 17 residues. Losses at the gene ends were 0 bases for V and 7 bases for J; bases not matched to a gene: 10. Germline CDR1 is SGHRS and CDR2 is YFSETQ.

The sequencing input was PBMCs. The TCR sequence derives from a man in his forties in good health and CMV-seropositive. The V and J genes are TRBV5-1 and TRBJ1-1, with 12 bases fitting TRBD1. CDR3 in DNA: TGCGCCAGCAGCTTGGATGGGACAGGGGGCGCCCCGATTGAAGCTTTCTTT. Translated: CASSLDGTGGAPIEAFF.